This T cell receptor beta chain was identified during a study of blood T cell repertoires in COVID-19. Overall study: PBMCs, B-cell-depleted T cells, or T cells were the source of the cDNA or gDNA that made up the material.

The CDR3 has 14 residues. CDR1 is LGHDT, CDR2 YNNKEL, per germline (reference sequence). The germline V and J ends were trimmed by 0 bases and 5 bases, with 10 bases remaining between them. Authors' processing steps: Nucleated cell number was recorded as an estimate derived from reference gene primer amplification. Produced via immunoSEQ multiplex PCR; TCRdb's table is partial and in-frame only. That table furnishes V, J and clone size, whereas the DNA furnished D and trimming. The repertoire holds some 69,000 clones, with roughly 90% as singletons. This clone was found once. The specimen sequenced was peripheral blood. The chain recombines TRBV3-1 (or the pseudogene TRBV3-2) with TRBJ1-2, with D perhaps TRBD1 (5 bases). This clonotype was sampled from a man aged 55 to 70 with acute or convalescent COVID-19. CDR3: CASSQDYQGYGYTF. Written as DNA, the CDR3 is TGTGCCAGCAGCCAAGATTATCAGGGATATGGCTACACCTTC.